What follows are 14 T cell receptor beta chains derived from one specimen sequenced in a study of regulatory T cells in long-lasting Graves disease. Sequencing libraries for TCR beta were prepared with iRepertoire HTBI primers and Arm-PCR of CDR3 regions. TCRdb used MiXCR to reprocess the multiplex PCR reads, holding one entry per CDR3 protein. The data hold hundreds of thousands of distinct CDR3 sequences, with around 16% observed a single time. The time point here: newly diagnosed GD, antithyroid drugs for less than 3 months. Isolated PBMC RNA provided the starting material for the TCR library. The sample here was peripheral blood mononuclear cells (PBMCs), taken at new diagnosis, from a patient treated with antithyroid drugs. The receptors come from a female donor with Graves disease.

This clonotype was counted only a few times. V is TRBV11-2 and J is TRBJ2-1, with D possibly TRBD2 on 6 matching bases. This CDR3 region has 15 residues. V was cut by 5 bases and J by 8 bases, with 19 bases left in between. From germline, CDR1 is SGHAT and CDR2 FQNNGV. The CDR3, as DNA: TGTGCCAGCAGCACGGGGGACGGGCCCTCTGATGAGCAGTTCTTC. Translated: CASSTGDGPSDEQFF.

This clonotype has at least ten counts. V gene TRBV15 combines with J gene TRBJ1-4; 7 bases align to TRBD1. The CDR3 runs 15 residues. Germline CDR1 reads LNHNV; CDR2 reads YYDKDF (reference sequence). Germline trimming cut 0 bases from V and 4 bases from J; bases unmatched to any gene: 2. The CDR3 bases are TGTGCCACCAGCAGAGAGAGACAGGGTAATGAAAAACTGTTTTTT. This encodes CATSRERQGNEKLFF.

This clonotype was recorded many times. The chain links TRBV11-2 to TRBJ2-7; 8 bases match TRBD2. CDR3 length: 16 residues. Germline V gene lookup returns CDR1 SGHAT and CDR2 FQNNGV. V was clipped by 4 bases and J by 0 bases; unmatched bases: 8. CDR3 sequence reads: CASSSTTSGASYEQYF. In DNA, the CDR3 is TGTGCCAGCAGCTCGACTACTAGCGGAGCCTCCTACGAGCAGTACTTC.

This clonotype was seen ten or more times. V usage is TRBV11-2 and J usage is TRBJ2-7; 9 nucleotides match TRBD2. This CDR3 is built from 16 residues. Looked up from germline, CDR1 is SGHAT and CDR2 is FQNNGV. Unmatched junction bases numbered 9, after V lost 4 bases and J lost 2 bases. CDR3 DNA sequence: TGTGCCAGCAGCTCAGACGGCGGGGGGGATACCTACGAGCAGTACTTC. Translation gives CASSSDGGGDTYEQYF.

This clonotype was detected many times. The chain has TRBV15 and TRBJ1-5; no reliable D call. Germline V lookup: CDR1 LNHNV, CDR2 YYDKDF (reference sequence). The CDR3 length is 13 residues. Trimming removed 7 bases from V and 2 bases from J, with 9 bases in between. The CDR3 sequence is CATNRARNQPQHF. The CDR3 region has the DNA TGTGCCACCAATCGGGCTCGCAATCAGCCCCAGCATTTT.

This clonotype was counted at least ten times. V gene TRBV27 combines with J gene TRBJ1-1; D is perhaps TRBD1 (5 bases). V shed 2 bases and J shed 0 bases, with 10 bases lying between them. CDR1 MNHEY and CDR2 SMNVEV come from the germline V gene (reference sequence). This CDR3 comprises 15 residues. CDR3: CASSLVGGMNTEAFF. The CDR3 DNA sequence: TGTGCCAGCAGTTTAGTTGGGGGTATGAACACTGAAGCTTTCTTT.

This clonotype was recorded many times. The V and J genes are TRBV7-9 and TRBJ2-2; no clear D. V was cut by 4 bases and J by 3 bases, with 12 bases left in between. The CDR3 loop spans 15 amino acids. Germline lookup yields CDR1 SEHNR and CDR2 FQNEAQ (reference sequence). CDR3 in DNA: TGTGCCAGCAGCTCCCTTAAGGGCGACACCGGGGAGCTGTTTTTT. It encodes CASSSLKGDTGELFF.

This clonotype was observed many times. In nucleotides, the CDR3 is TGTGCCAGCAGCTTAGACCTCATAGAGGAAGGCCAAACCTACGAGCAGTACTTC. Amino acid sequence: CASSLDLIEEGQTYEQYF. V usage is TRBV7-8 and J usage is TRBJ2-7; D gene uncertain. The CDR3 runs to 18 residues. Trimming took off 1 base at V and 2 bases at J, with 21 bases between the two ends. Germline assignment: CDR1 SGHVS and CDR2 FQNEAQ.

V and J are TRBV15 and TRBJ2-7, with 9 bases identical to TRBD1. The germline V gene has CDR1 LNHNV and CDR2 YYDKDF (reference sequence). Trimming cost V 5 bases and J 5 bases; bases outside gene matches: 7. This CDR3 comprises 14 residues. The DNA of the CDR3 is TGTGCCACCAGCGTGGGGACAGGGTTCCACGAGCAGTACTTC. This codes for CATSVGTGFHEQYF.

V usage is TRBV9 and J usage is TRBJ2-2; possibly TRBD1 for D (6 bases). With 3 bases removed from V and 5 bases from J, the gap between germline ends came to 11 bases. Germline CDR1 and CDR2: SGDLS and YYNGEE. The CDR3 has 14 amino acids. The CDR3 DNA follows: TGTGCCAGCAGCGACCGGGACATGACCGGGGAGCTGTTTTTT. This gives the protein CASSDRDMTGELFF.

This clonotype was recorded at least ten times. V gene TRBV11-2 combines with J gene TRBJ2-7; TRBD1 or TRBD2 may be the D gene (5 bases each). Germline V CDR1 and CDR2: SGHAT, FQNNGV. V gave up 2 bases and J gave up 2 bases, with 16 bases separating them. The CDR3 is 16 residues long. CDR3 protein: CASSLHRSQGAYEQYF. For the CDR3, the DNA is TGTGCCAGCAGCTTACATCGAAGTCAGGGAGCCTACGAGCAGTACTTC.

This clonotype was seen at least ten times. Here the CDR3 reads CASSQGSQNTEAFF. The CDR3 nucleotides read TGTGCCAGCAGCCAAGGGTCCCAGAACACTGAAGCTTTCTTT. The chain carries TRBV3-1 and TRBJ1-1; D remains ambiguous. Looked up from germline, CDR1 is LGHDT and CDR2 is YNNKEL (reference sequence). The germline V and J ends were trimmed by 1 base and 1 base, with 7 bases remaining between them. The CDR3 loop spans 14 amino acids. The variable domain in full, with the rest retrieved from reference TRBV3-1 and TRBJ1-1, is DTAVSQTPKYLVTQMGNDKSIKCEQNLGHDTMYWYKQDSKKFLKIMFSYNNKELIINETVPNRFSPKSPDKAHLNLHINSLELGDSAVYFCASSQGSQNTEAFFGQGTRLTVV.

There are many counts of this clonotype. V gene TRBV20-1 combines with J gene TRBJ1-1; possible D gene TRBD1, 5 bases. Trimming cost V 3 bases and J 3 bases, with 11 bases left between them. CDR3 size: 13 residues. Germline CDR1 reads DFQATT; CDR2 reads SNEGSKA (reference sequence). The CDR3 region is CSASPRADTEAFF. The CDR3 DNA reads TGCAGTGCTAGCCCCAGGGCAGACACTGAAGCTTTCTTT.

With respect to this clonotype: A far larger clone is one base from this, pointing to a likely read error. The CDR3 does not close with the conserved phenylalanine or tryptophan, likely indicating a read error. The CDR3 reads CASTRGLGTDTQYS. DNA of the CDR3: TGTGCCAGTACCAGGGGGCTAGGCACAGATACGCAGTATTCT. This chain joins TRBV7-8 and TRBJ2-3; TRBD1 agrees at 8 bases. J lost 1 base, V lost 9 bases, and 6 bases had no gene match. CDR3 length: 14 residues. Germline lookup yields CDR1 SGHVS and CDR2 FQNEAQ.